Listed below are T cell receptor beta chains from one sample, sequenced in a study of early T cells in non-severe SARS-CoV-2 infection. One entry per CDR3 protein, called by TCRdb with MiXCR from the 5' RACE reads. The sample shows about 61,000 distinct CDR3 sequences, 10% to 14% of them seen only once. The sample consisted of whole blood. The receptor set was obtained from an adult who was a healthcare worker with PCR-confirmed SARS-CoV-2 infection or an uninfected control (not recorded which). Both conserved end residues are part of each CDR3. Size tells how often a clone was seen (once, few, many) or the class of an expanded clone, and some rows leave it out.

V gene,clone size,J gene,CDR3 protein
TRBV20-1,.,TRBJ2-7,CSAKRVGILGEQYF
TRBV12-3/TRBV12-4,many,TRBJ2-1,CASSLRQGAYNEQFF
TRBV4-1,many,TRBJ2-3,CASSQDASLSGTTDTQYF
TRBV11-2,.,TRBJ1-3,CASRRTRGGGNTIYF
TRBV12-3/TRBV12-4,many,TRBJ1-6,CASSPGRDSSPLHF
TRBV5-5,.,TRBJ1-1,CASILGLTGNTEAFF
TRBV7-7,many,TRBJ2-5,CASSSGGRQETQYF
TRBV14,many,TRBJ1-5,CASPFPGRPDGNQPQHF
TRBV30,many,TRBJ2-5,CAWSVEGSSVETQYF
TRBV6-6,many,TRBJ1-2,CASSSAADLITNYGYTF
TRBV7-6,many,TRBJ2-5,CASSLGLKRETQYF
TRBV2,few,TRBJ1-4,CASTGREELFF
TRBV30,many,TRBJ2-2,CAWRNTGELFF